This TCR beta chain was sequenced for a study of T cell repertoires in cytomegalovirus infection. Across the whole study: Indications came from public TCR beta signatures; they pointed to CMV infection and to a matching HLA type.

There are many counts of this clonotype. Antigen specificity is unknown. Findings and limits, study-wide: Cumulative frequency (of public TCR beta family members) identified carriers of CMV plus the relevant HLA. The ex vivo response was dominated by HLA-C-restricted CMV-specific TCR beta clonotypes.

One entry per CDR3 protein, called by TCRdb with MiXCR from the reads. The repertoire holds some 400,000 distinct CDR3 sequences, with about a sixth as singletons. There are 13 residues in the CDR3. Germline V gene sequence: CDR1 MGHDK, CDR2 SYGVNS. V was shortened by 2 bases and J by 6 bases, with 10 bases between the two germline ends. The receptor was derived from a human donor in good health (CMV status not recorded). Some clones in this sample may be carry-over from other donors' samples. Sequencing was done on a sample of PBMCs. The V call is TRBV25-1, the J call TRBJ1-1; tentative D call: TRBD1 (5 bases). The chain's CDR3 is CASSEQGKSEAFF. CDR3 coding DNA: TGTGCCAGCAGTGAACAGGGAAAATCTGAAGCTTTCTTT.